Each of the 6 T cell receptor beta chains below was sequenced from the same sample in a study of response to subunit inactivated influenza vaccine (dated by TCRdb to the late 2010s). Library creation used RT-PCR. The run used an Illumina HiSeq 2500. TCRdb applied fastp at Q25 and MiXCR to the public reads, then kept only in-frame beta chains. Each CDR3 protein appears once, grouped with its most common genes and DNA. The sample table records more than 400,000 distinct CDR3 sequences; roughly 7.9% of these occur just once. The ten largest clones capture around 12% of the sample. Specimen: PBMCs from blood, collected less than 30 months after vaccination. Source of these receptors: a man between 50 and 75 years old who received an inactivated influenza vaccine. Donor details come from another sample of the same person, matched by shared clones.

The table lists this clonotype with a few counts. The gene calls are TRBV20-1 and TRBJ2-3; TRBD2 matches at 10 bases. In germline, CDR1 is DFQATT, CDR2 SNEGSKA (reference sequence). The CDR3 totals 14 residues. After removal of 7 bases from V and 7 bases from J, the junction contained 11 bases not matched to a gene. Written as DNA, the CDR3 is TGCAGTGTGCCCCCTAGCGGGAGAGGGTATACGCAGTATTTT. It translates to CSVPPSGRGYTQYF.

The V and J genes are TRBV20-1 and TRBJ1-1, with TRBD1 identical over 7 bases. Trimming took 0 bases from V and 3 from J; bases not matched to a gene: 7. Looked up from germline, CDR1 is DFQATT and CDR2 is SNEGSKA (reference sequence). The CDR3 length is 15 residues. This chain's CDR3 is CSARDARGTDTEAFF. The DNA of the CDR3 is TGCAGTGCTAGAGATGCCAGGGGGACGGACACTGAAGCTTTCTTT.

In this sample, this clonotype turned up many times. The genes are TRBV29-1 and TRBJ1-2, with 8 bases that match TRBD1. V gave up 3 bases and J gave up 5 bases; unmatched junction bases: 11. The CDR3 sequence is 15 residues long. The germline V gene encodes CDR1 SQVTM and CDR2 ANQGSEA. The CDR3 loop reads CSVDAMGQDIYGYTF. In nucleotides, the CDR3 is TGCAGCGTTGATGCCATGGGACAGGACATTTATGGCTACACCTTC.

The V gene is TRBV7-6, the J gene TRBJ2-3, with D maybe TRBD1 (6 bases). This CDR3 has 17 amino acids. Trimming shortened V by 0 bases and J by 2 bases, and 15 bases separated the two germline ends. Germline-derived CDR1 and CDR2 are SGHVS and FNYEAQ. The CDR3 reads CASSLARSGAITDTQYF. DNA for the CDR3: TGTGCCAGCAGCTTAGCGCGTTCAGGGGCTATCACAGATACGCAGTATTTT.

The genes are TRBV5-1 and TRBJ2-2, with 10 bases aligning to TRBD2. The CDR3 is 17 residues long. V lost 3 bases to trimming and J lost 0 bases; unmatched junction nucleotides: 5. CDR1 is SGHRS, CDR2 YFSETQ, per germline. The CDR3: CASSSPAGGSNTGELFF. The CDR3 region has the DNA TGCGCCAGCAGCTCACCAGCGGGAGGGTCGAACACCGGGGAGCTGTTTTTT. Full variable domain (remainder filled in from reference TRBV5-1 and TRBJ2-2): KAGVTQTPRYLIKTRGQQVTLSCSPISGHRSVSWYQQTPGQGLQFLFEYFSETQRNKGNFPGRFSGRQFSNSRSEMNVSTLELGDSALYLCASSSPAGGSNTGELFFGEGSRLTVL.

The V gene is TRBV7-3, the J gene TRBJ2-5; D perhaps matches TRBD1 (5 bases). The germline V gene encodes CDR1 SGHTA and CDR2 FQGTGA. The CDR3 sequence is 15 residues long. V lost 1 base, J lost 0 bases, and 9 bases lay in between. The chain's CDR3 is CASSLNGRDQETQYF. The CDR3 DNA reads as TGTGCCAGCAGCTTAAATGGCAGGGACCAAGAGACCCAGTACTTC.